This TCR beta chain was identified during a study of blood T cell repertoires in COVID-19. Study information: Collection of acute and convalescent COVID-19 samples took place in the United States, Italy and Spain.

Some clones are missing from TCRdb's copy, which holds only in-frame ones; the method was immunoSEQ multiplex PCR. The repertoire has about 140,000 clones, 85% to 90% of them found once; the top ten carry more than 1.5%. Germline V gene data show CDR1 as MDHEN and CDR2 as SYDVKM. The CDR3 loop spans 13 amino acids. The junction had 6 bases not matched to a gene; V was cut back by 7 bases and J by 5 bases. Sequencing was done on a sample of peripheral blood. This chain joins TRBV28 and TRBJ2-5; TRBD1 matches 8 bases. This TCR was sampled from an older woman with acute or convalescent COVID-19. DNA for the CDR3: TGTGCCAGCACCAGGGGGCCTCGGGAGACCCAGTACTTC. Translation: CASTRGPRETQYF.